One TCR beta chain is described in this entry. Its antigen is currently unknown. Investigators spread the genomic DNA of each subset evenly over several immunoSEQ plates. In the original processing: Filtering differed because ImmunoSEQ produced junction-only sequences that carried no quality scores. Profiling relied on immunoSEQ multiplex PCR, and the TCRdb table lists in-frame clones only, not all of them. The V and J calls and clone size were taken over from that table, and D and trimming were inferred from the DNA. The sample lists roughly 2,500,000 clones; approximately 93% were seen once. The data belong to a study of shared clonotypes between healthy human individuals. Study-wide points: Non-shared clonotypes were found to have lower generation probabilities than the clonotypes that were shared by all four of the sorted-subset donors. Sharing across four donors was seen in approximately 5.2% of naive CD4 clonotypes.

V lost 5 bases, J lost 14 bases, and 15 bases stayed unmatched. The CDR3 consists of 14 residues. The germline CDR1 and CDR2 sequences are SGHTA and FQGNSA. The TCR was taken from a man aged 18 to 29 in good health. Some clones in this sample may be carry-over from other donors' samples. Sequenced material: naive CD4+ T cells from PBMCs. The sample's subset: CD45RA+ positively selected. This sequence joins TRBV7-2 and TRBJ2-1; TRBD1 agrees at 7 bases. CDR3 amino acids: CASSLEGQRVRKFF. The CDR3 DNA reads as TGTGCCAGCAGCCTCGAGGGACAGCGCGTTCGTAAGTTCTTC. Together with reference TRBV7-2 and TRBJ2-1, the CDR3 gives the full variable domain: GAGVSQSPSNKVTEKGKDVELRCDPISGHTALYWYRQSLGQGLEFLIYFQGNSAPDKSGLPSDRFSAERTGGSVSTLTIQRTQQEDSAVYLCASSLEGQRVRKFFGPGTRLTVL.